This T cell receptor (beta chain) was retrieved from a study of blood T cells in healthy people across ages. Trimming removed 7 bases at V and 4 bases at J, with 16 bases between. Per the germline V gene, CDR1 is MNHNY and CDR2 is SVGAGI (reference sequence). The CDR3 is made up of 14 amino acids. It was with a sample-barcoded 5' primer and a J-beta primer mix that a second PCR of about 7 to 12 cycles was run. Using its own MiXCR run on the 5' RACE reads, TCRdb lists one record per CDR3 protein. Of around 1,900,000 distinct CDR3 sequences listed, around 42% were seen once; the top ten hold roughly 23%.

This sequence joins TRBV6-6 and TRBJ1-2; no clear D gene. The sequenced sample consisted of blood. The source is a human donor in good health. CDR3 nucleotides: TGTGCCAGCATTTTCGGAGGGTTCGGCTATGGCTACACCTTC. This translates into CASIFGGFGYGYTF.